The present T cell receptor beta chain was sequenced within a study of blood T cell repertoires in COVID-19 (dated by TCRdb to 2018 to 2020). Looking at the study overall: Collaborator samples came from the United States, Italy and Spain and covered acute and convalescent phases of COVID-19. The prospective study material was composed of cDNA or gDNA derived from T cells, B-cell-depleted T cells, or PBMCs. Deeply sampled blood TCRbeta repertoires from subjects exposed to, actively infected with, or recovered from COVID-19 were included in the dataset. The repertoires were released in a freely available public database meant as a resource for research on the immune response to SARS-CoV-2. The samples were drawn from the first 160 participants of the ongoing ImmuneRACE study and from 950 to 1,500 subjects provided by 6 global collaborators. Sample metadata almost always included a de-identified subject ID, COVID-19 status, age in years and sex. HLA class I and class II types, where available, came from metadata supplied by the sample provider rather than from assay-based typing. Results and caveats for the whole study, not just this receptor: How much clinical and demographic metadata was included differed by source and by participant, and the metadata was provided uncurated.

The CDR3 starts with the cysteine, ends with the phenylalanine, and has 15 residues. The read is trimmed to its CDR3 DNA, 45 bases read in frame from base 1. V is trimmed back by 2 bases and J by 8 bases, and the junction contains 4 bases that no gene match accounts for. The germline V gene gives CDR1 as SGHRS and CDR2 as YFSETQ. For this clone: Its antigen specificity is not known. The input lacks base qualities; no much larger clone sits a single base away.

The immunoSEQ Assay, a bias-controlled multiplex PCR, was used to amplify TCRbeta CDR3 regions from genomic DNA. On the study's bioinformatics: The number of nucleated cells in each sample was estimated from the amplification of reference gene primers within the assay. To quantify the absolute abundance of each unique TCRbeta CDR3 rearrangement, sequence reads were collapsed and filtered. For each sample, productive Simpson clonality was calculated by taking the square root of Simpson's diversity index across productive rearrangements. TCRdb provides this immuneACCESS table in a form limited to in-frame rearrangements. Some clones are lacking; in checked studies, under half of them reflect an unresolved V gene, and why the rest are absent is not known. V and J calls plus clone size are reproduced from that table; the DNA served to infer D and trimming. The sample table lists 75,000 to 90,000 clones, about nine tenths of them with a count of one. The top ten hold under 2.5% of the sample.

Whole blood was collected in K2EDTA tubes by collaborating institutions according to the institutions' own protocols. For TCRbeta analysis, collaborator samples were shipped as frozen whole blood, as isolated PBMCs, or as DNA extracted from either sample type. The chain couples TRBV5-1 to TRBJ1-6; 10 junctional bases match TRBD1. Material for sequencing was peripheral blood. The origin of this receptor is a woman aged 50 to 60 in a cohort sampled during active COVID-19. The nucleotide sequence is TGCGCCAGCAGCTTAGAGGACAGGGGGTATTCACCCCTCCACTTT. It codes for CASSLEDRGYSPLHF.